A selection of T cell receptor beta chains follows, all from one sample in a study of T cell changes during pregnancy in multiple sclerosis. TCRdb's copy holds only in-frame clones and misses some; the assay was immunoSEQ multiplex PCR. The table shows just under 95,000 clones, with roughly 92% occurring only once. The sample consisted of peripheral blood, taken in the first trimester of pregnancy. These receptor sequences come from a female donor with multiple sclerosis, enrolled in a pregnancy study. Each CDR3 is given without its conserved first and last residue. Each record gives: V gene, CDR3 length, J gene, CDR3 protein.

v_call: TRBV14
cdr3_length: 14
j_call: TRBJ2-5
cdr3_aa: ASSQDAGTAQETQY

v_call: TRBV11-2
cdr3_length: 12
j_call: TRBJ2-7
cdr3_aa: ASSLDRYIGEQY

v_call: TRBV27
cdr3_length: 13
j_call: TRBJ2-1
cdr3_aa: ASSLLAGGYNEQF

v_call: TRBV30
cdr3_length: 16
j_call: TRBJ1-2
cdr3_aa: AWNYQGGLMRMGDGYT

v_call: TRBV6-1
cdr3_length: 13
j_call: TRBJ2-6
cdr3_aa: AGRTGPTGANVLT

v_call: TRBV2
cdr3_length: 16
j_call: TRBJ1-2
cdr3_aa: ASRGAPGQGAGLYGYT

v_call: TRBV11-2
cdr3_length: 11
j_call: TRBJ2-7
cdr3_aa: ASSFGSGLEQY

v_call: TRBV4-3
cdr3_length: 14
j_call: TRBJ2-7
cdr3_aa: ASSQVIGQTDYEQY

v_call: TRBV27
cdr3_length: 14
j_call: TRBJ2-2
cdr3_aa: ASSPIDRGRTGELF

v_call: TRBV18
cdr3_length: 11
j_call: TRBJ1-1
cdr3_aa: ASSPDSQTEAF

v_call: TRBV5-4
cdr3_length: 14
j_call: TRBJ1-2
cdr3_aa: ASSRRDSGLNYGYT

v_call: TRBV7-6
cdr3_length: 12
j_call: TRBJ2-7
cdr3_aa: ASSRAGGPKEQY

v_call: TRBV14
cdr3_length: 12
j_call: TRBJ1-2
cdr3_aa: ASSQDLQGNGYT

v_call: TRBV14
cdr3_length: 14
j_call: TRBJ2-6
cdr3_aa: ASSQDRGSGANVLT

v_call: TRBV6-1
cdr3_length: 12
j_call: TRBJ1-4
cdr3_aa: ASRLGDPNEKLF

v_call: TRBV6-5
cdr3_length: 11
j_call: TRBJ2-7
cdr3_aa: ASGMGLLDEQY

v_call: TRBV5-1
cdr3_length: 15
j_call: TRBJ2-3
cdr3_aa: ASSLGGGARVTDTQY

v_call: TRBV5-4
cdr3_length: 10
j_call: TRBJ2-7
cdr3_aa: ASSLLSYEQY

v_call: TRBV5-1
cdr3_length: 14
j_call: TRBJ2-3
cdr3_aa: ASSLVASGAGDTQY

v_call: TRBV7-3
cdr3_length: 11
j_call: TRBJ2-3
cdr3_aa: ASSPLPGDTQY

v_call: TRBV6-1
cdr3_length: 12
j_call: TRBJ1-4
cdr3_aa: ASNTGGAGEKLF

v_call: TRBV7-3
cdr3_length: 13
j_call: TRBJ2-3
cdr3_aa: ASSPLGANTDTQY

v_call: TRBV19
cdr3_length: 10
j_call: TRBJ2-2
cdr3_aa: ASSLRGGELF

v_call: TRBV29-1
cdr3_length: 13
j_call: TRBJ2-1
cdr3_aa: SVARAGLGYNEQF

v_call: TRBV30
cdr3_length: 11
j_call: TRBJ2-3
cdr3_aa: AWGTGPTDTQY

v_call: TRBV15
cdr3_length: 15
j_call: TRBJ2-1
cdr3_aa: ATSRIRRLAGYNEQF

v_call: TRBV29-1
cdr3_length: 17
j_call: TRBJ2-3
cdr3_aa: SVEDRNWVVGAKADTQY

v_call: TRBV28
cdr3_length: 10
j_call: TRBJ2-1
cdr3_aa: AIATSSARHL

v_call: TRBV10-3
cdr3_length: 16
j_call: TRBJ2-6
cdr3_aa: AISDSPGGRPGANVLT

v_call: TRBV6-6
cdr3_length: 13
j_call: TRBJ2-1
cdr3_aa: ASSRVLAGEDEQF

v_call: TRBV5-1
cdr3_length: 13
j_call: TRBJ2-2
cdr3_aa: ASSGRVRGAGELF

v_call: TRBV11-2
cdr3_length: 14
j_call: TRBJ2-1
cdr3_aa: ASSPPLAGGLNEQF

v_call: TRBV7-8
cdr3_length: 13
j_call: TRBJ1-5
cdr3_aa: ASSQSGQLNQPQH

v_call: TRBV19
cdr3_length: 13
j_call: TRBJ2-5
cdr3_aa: ASSIGTGDQETQY

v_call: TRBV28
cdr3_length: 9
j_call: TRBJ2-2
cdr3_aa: ASSLHGELF

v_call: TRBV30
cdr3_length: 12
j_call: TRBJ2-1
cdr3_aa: AWRLAGGFREQF

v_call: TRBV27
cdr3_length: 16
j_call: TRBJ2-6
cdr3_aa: ASSSLAGGFSGANVLT